The 28 T cell receptor beta chains listed next were all sequenced from one sample in a study of T cells after yellow fever vaccination. TCRdb fed the 5' RACE reads into MiXCR, producing one record per CDR3 protein. The table includes approximately 450,000 distinct CDR3 sequences, around a sixth detected once. The specimen was PBMCs, collected before the yellow fever booster vaccination. Receptor source: a man aged 18 to 30 who received the YFV17D yellow fever vaccine.

This clonotype came up a few times. A read error may account for a junction end that differs from germline. The chain uses TRBV3-1 and TRBJ1-5; no clear D gene. The CDR3 covers 16 residues. CDR1 is LGHDT and CDR2 is YNNKEL in the germline V gene (reference sequence). The CDR3 loop reads CASSQSGDLSNHPQHF. The CDR3 region has the DNA TGTGCCAGCAGCCAATCGGGAGACTTAAGCAATCACCCCCAGCATTTT. Full variable domain (missing parts from reference TRBV3-1 and TRBJ1-5): DTAVSQTPKYLVTQMGNDKSIKCEQNLGHDTMYWYKQDSKKFLKIMFSYNNKELIINETVPNRFSPKSPDKAHLNLHINSLELGDSAVYFCASSQSGDLSNHPQHFGDGTRLSIL.

The chain links TRBV12-3 or TRBV12-4 to TRBJ2-3; weak D call: TRBD1 (5 bases). This CDR3 has 13 residues. Trimming left V 5 bases short and J 9 bases short, with 15 bases between. The CDR3 bases are TGTGCCAGCAGTCCCGGACACTCTCAGACGCAGTATTTT. Amino acid sequence: CASSPGHSQTQYF.

The chain employs TRBV30 and TRBJ2-7; no clear D gene. Trimming cost V 2 bases and J 2 bases, with 7 bases left between them. The V gene's germline CDR1 is GTSNPN and CDR2 SVGIG (reference sequence). This CDR3 is built from 12 residues. CDR3 in amino acids: CAWSRGTYEQYF. In DNA, the CDR3 is TGTGCCTGGAGTAGAGGAACCTACGAGCAGTACTTC.

This clonotype was seen a handful of times. The rearrangement joins TRBV7-9 to TRBJ1-5, with D maybe TRBD1 (5 bases). Looked up from germline, CDR1 is SEHNR and CDR2 is FQNEAQ (reference sequence). The V end was cut by 5 bases, the J end by 5 bases, with 7 bases between. The CDR3 is 12 residues long. The DNA of the CDR3 is TGTGCCAGCAGCGGGGGGTATCAGCCCCAGCATTTT. As protein: CASSGGYQPQHF.

This clonotype was seen only a few times. V is TRBV4-1 and J is TRBJ2-5; 7 bases are a match to TRBD1. The germline gives CDR1 MGHRA, CDR2 YSYEKL. J gave up 3 bases and V 3 bases, and 10 bases lay outside the gene matches. The CDR3 is made up of 16 amino acids. The CDR3 DNA reads as TGCGCCAGCAGCCACCTATATTCCGGGACAGAAGAGACCCAGTACTTC. Translated: CASSHLYSGTEETQYF.

The chain uses TRBV11-2 and TRBJ2-3; the match to TRBD1 covers 12 bases. The J segment lost 2 bases and the V segment lost 4 bases, leaving 4 bases of the junction unmatched. The CDR3 has 16 amino acids. Germline V gene sequence: CDR1 SGHAT, CDR2 FQNNGV. The CDR3 spells CASSSGTGGFTDTQYF. The CDR3 bases are TGTGCCAGCAGCTCGGGGACAGGGGGCTTCACAGATACGCAGTATTTT.

This chain links TRBV5-1 with TRBJ1-5; D not certain. CDR3 length: 14 residues. In germline, CDR1 is SGHRS, CDR2 YFSETQ. Deletions cut 7 bases from V and 5 bases from J, with 16 bases between. The CDR3 DNA reads TGCGCCAGCGCCCCTGGCGCGAGCGATCAGCCCCAGCATTTT. It specifies CASAPGASDQPQHF. Together with reference TRBV5-1 and TRBJ1-5, the CDR3 gives the full variable domain: KAGVTQTPRYLIKTRGQQVTLSCSPISGHRSVSWYQQTPGQGLQFLFEYFSETQRNKGNFPGRFSGRQFSNSRSEMNVSTLELGDSALYLCASAPGASDQPQHFGDGTRLSIL.

The chain's CDR3 is CASSREYNSPLHF. Here the CDR3 DNA reads TGTGCCAGCAGTCGGGAATATAATTCACCCCTCCACTTT. The chain is built from TRBV12-3 or TRBV12-4 and TRBJ1-6; D unclear. The CDR3 totals 13 residues. Trimming cost V 5 bases and J 4 bases, with 6 bases left between them.

This clonotype was observed a handful of times. The rearrangement links TRBV10-3 to TRBJ2-5; D perhaps matches TRBD1 (6 bases). Trimming cost V 10 bases and J 3 bases, with 15 bases left between them. CDR3 length: 13 amino acids. Per the germline V gene, CDR1 is ENHRY and CDR2 is SYGVKD. The CDR3 DNA follows: TGTGCCACCAGGACAGCGGCTGAAGAGACCCAGTACTTC. This encodes CATRTAAEETQYF.

This clonotype occurred a few times. This chain uses TRBV6-2 or TRBV6-3 with TRBJ2-5, with D possibly matching TRBD2 (6 bases). The ends were cut back, 11 bases at V and 9 bases at J, with 16 bases in the middle. This CDR3 is built from 11 residues. Germline V gene data show CDR1 as MNHEY and CDR2 as SVGEGT. Written as DNA, the CDR3 is TGTGCCTCCGGGGACGGCGGGGCCCAGTACTTC. Residues: CASGDGGAQYF.

The chain uses TRBV5-5 and TRBJ2-3, with D unresolved. V was pared by 1 base and J by 0 bases, with 15 bases between. The length of the CDR3 is 17 residues. The germline gives CDR1 SGHKS, CDR2 YYEKEE (reference sequence). For the CDR3, the DNA is TGTGCCAGCAGCTTGAGGTCACTCACCTTTAGCACAGATACGCAGTATTTT. This codes for CASSLRSLTFSTDTQYF.

V and J are TRBV5-1 and TRBJ2-5, with 8 nucleotides matching TRBD2. The germline V gene encodes CDR1 SGHRS and CDR2 YFSETQ. V shed 2 bases and J 5 bases; nucleotides not matched to a gene: 5. CDR3 length: 14 residues. CDR3 sequence reads: CASSFVSGEETQYF. Here the CDR3 DNA reads TGCGCCAGCAGCTTCGTTAGCGGGGAGGAGACCCAGTACTTC.

CDR3 sequence reads: CASRTGDTQYF. DNA of the CDR3: TGTGCCAGCAGGACCGGGGATACGCAGTATTTT. The chain links TRBV12-3 or TRBV12-4 to TRBJ2-3; D unclear. V lost 6 bases, J lost 6 bases, and 7 bases lay in between. This CDR3 spans 11 amino acids.

The rearrangement uses TRBV28 and TRBJ2-7, with D uncertain. The ends were cut back, 3 bases at V and 2 bases at J, with 11 bases in the middle. Germline V gives CDR1 MDHEN, CDR2 SYDVKM. This CDR3 is 14 amino acids long. The CDR3, as DNA: TGTGCCAGCAGTTTTGGGCAGTGGACCTACGAGCAGTACGTC. This encodes CASSFGQWTYEQYV.

This clonotype occurred a few times. This chain uses TRBV6-5 with TRBJ2-5; 7 nucleotides align to TRBD1. Germline CDR1 and CDR2: MNHEY and SVGAGI. The J segment lost 2 bases and the V segment lost 6 bases, leaving 9 bases of the junction unmatched. The CDR3 contains 15 residues. The CDR3 region is CASRQEDRVQETQYF. The CDR3 DNA reads TGTGCCAGCAGACAAGAAGACAGGGTTCAAGAGACCCAGTACTTC.

The rearrangement links TRBV29-1 to TRBJ2-1; TRBD2 might be the D (6 bases). CDR1 SQVTM and CDR2 ANQGSEA come from the germline V gene. The CDR3 has 15 amino acids. Trimming took 7 bases from V and 0 from J, leaving 16 bases between them. The CDR3 nucleotides read TGCAGCGCGGGACCGAGGGGAGGCTCCTACAATGAGCAGTTCTTC. This codes for CSAGPRGGSYNEQFF.

The V gene is TRBV20-1, the J gene TRBJ1-2; D is uncertain. CDR1 DFQATT and CDR2 SNEGSKA come from the germline V gene (reference sequence). This CDR3 comprises 14 residues. V shed 0 bases and J shed 0 bases, with 8 bases lying between them. DNA for the CDR3: TGCAGTGCTAGAGACACCAAGGCTAACTATGGCTACACCTTC. Amino acids: CSARDTKANYGYTF.

This clonotype was seen more than once but under ten times. CDR3 sequence (DNA): TGTGCCAGCAGTTTTTCTGGGGGCGCGGAAAAACTGTTTTTT. Its protein is CASSFSGGAEKLFF. The J gene is TRBJ1-4, the V gene TRBV12-3 or TRBV12-4, with D tentatively TRBD1 (6 bases). V lost 3 bases, J lost 8 bases, and 13 bases lay in between. The CDR3 consists of 14 residues.

The rearrangement joins TRBV7-9 to TRBJ1-1; no firm D call. Germline V gene data show CDR1 as SEHNR and CDR2 as FQNEAQ (reference sequence). The CDR3 length is 12 residues. V shed 5 bases and J shed 7 bases, with 11 bases lying between them. The CDR3 DNA reads TGTGCCAGCAGCCCGGCGGACGTTGAAGCTTTCTTT. This sequence encodes CASSPADVEAFF. Complete variable domain (other parts from reference TRBV7-9 and TRBJ1-1): DTGVSQNPRHKITKRGQNVTFRCDPISEHNRLYWYRQTLGQGPEFLTYFQNEAQLEKSRLLSDRFSAERPKGSFSTLEIQRTEQGDSAMYLCASSPADVEAFFGQGTRLTVV.

The genes are TRBV19 and TRBJ1-2; D unclear. CDR3 length: 13 residues. V was pared by 3 bases and J by 3 bases, with 8 bases between. In germline, CDR1 is LNHDA, CDR2 SQIVND (reference sequence). CDR3: CASSISTDYGYTF. The CDR3 region has the DNA TGTGCCAGTAGTATCTCGACGGACTATGGCTACACCTTC.

CDR3 sequence: CASSLRWGANTGELFF. CDR3 nucleotide sequence: TGTGCCAGCAGCTTAAGATGGGGGGCGAACACCGGGGAGCTGTTTTTT. The chain employs TRBV11-2 and TRBJ2-2; possibly TRBD2 for D (6 bases). Germline values: CDR1 SGHAT, CDR2 FQNNGV. The CDR3 consists of 16 residues. Trimming took 2 bases from V and 0 from J, leaving 10 bases between them.

A few counts support this clonotype. The V call is TRBV6-2 or TRBV6-3, the J call TRBJ2-1; D tentatively reads TRBD1 or TRBD2 (5 bases each). Germline CDR1 reads MNHEY; CDR2 reads SVGEGT. There are 12 residues in the CDR3. Trimming took off 2 bases at V and 9 bases at J, with 8 bases between the two ends. CDR3 DNA: TGTGCCAGCAGTTACGGGGGAGCTGAGCAGTTCTTC. Translating gives CASSYGGAEQFF.

This rearrangement joins TRBV7-2 to TRBJ1-2; 9 bases agree with TRBD1. Looked up from germline, CDR1 is SGHTA and CDR2 is FQGNSA. V gave up 3 bases and J gave up 6 bases; unmatched junction bases: 8. This CDR3 comprises 15 residues. The CDR3 spells CASSFAWTGENGYTF. CDR3 in DNA: TGTGCCAGCAGCTTCGCTTGGACAGGGGAAAATGGCTACACCTTC. Full variable domain (outside the CDR3, taken from reference TRBV7-2 and TRBJ1-2): GAGVSQSPSNKVTEKGKDVELRCDPISGHTALYWYRQSLGQGLEFLIYFQGNSAPDKSGLPSDRFSAERTGGSVSTLTIQRTQQEDSAVYLCASSFAWTGENGYTFGSGTRLTVV.

This clonotype occurred a few times. The genes are TRBV6-1 and TRBJ1-2; D is undetermined. This CDR3 region has 13 residues. Trimming removed 6 bases from V and 4 bases from J, with 12 bases in between. The germline CDR1 and CDR2 sequences are MNHNS and SASEGT. The CDR3 coding sequence is TGTGCCAGCAGCTTACAGACTCCCTATGGCTACACCTTC. Translation gives CASSLQTPYGYTF.

The CDR3 sequence is CASSSTGASTDTQYF. DNA for the CDR3: TGTGCCAGCAGTTCGACAGGGGCGAGTACAGATACGCAGTATTTT. The chain uses TRBV12-3 or TRBV12-4 and TRBJ2-3, with 8 bases identical to TRBD1. Germline trimming cut 4 bases from V and 3 bases from J; bases unmatched to any gene: 6. The CDR3 consists of 15 residues.

The CDR3 protein is CSVEGSVYQETQYF. Written as DNA, the CDR3 is TGCAGCGTTGAGGGTTCCGTTTACCAAGAGACCCAGTACTTC. V gene TRBV29-1 combines with J gene TRBJ2-5; no clear D gene. Looked up from germline, CDR1 is SQVTM and CDR2 is ANQGSEA. The V end lost 3 bases, the J end lost 0 bases, and 11 bases lay between the germline ends. This CDR3 has 14 residues.

J is TRBJ2-2 and V is TRBV6-6; 7 bases align to TRBD2. Germline V CDR1 and CDR2: MNHNY, SVGAGI (reference sequence). This CDR3 comprises 16 residues. Germline trimming cut 1 base from V and 0 bases from J; bases unmatched to any gene: 2. The CDR3 nucleotides are TGTGCCAGCAGTTACTTGGCGGGGGCGAACACCGGGGAGCTGTTTTTT. Translating it yields CASSYLAGANTGELFF.

The V gene is TRBV7-9, the J gene TRBJ2-4; D uncertain. In germline, CDR1 is SEHNR, CDR2 FQNEAQ (reference sequence). Trimming pared 2 bases from V and 5 bases from J, leaving 4 bases between. The CDR3 has 12 amino acids. The chain's CDR3 is CASSLIENIQYF. CDR3 bases: TGTGCCAGCAGCTTAATTGAAAACATTCAGTACTTC.